The entry below gives a single T cell receptor (beta chain) sequence along with its context. What it recognizes is unknown. This CDR3 spans 14 amino acids. The germline V gene has CDR1 SGHTA and CDR2 FQGNSA. Trimming at V came to 9 bases and at J to 2 bases, leaving 8 bases not matched to a gene. This entry comes from a study of T cells after yellow fever vaccination. The TCR cDNA carried a universal primer site and UMIs from 5'RACE template switching. MiXCR was run by TCRdb on the 5' RACE reads, yielding one entry per CDR3 protein. The table records hundreds of thousands of distinct CDR3 sequences, approximately 12% of them present only once. Study-level points and caveats: Peaking faster, on day 5 versus 15, the secondary response was nonetheless weaker.

The source material was PBMCs, sampled on the day of the yellow fever booster vaccination. The V gene is TRBV7-2, the J gene TRBJ2-7; TRBD2 matches 9 bases. This receptor was obtained from a man aged 25-40 years who received the YFV17D yellow fever vaccine. For the CDR3, the DNA is TGTGCCAGTCGAAAAGCGGGAGGCACCTACGAGCAGTACTTC. Protein product: CASRKAGGTYEQYF.